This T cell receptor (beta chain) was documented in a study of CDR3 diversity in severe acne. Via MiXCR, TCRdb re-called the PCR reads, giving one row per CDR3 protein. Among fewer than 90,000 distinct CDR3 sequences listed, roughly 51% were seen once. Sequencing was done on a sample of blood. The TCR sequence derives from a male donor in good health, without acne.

CDR3 protein: CSARTGLAGANVLTF. The CDR3 nucleotides read TGCAGTGCTAGAACTGGGCTAGCTGGGGCCAACGTCCTGACTTTC. V usage is TRBV20-1 and J usage is TRBJ2-6; no firm D call. The CDR3 runs to 15 residues. Deletions cut 2 bases from V and 2 bases from J, with 10 bases between. Germline V gives CDR1 DFQATT, CDR2 SNEGSKA (reference sequence).